Following are 14 T cell receptor beta chains from one sample sequenced in a study of Graves' ophthalmopathy and Graves' hyperthyroidism (dated by TCRdb to the late 2010s). Instrument used: Illumina HiSeq 2000. TCR beta CDR3 regions were amplified from RNA transcripts for repertoire sequencing. HTBI primers and the Qiagen OneStep RT-PCR kit were used in a first-round RT-PCR, which was followed by a second-round multiplex PCR, size selection and purification. TCRdb reworked the public reads: Q25 trimming with fastp, MiXCR clone assembly, productive beta chains retained. Each entry merges the rows of one CDR3 protein and shows their most common DNA and genes. The sample table shows some 1.1 million distinct CDR3 sequences, and 35% to 45% are seen once. Over 8.5% of the sample is held by the ten biggest clonotypes. The sequenced sample was peripheral blood or thyroid tissue (not recorded which). The source is an adult man with Graves' hyperthyroidism.

The rearrangement links TRBV11-2 to TRBJ1-1; D unclear. CDR3 length: 16 amino acids. Germline lookup yields CDR1 SGHAT and CDR2 FQNNGV. Trimming took 0 bases from V and 3 from J, leaving 14 bases between them. The CDR3 loop is CASSLEKSQVYTEAFF. The CDR3 region has the DNA TGTGCCAGCAGCTTAGAGAAGAGCCAGGTCTACACTGAAGCTTTCTTT.

Concerning this clonotype itself: This likely comes from a read error, as the CDR3 has no conserved phenylalanine or tryptophan at its end. This chain connects TRBV5-1 to TRBJ1-2, with D possibly TRBD1 on 6 matching bases. From germline, CDR1 is SGHRS and CDR2 YFSETQ. The CDR3 extends over 14 amino acids. Trimming took off 0 bases at V and 4 bases at J, with 10 bases between the two ends. CDR3 nucleotides: TGCGCCAGCAGCTTGGCCGCAGGGGCCTATGGCTACACCTCC. It specifies CASSLAAGAYGYTS.

V gene TRBV7-2 combines with J gene TRBJ1-6; no clear D. From germline, CDR1 is SGHTA and CDR2 FQGNSA. This CDR3 region has 15 residues. The V and J ends lost 7 bases and 0 bases respectively, with 10 bases between them. CDR3 residues: CASTEESSYNSPLHF. For the CDR3, the DNA is TGTGCCAGCACTGAGGAAAGCTCCTATAATTCACCCCTCCACTTT.

The CDR3 loop reads CASIQTNTGELFF. Here the CDR3 DNA reads TGTGCCAGCATACAAACGAACACCGGGGAGCTGTTTTTT. The V call is TRBV6-4, the J call TRBJ2-2; D remains ambiguous. Germline V CDR1 and CDR2: MRHNA, SNTAGT. The CDR3 consists of 13 residues. The V gene lost 7 bases and the J gene lost 0 bases, with 6 bases spanning the gap.

At least ten counts were recorded for this clonotype. J is TRBJ2-5 and V is TRBV7-2, with 9 nucleotides matching TRBD1. CDR1 is SGHTA and CDR2 is FQGNSA in the germline V gene. The CDR3 totals 15 residues. Trimming removed 8 bases from V and 5 bases from J; junction bases left unmatched: 12. This chain's CDR3 is CASAKQQGAGETQYF. The CDR3 DNA sequence: TGTGCCAGCGCTAAACAACAGGGGGCCGGGGAGACCCAGTACTTC.

This rearrangement joins TRBV7-9 to TRBJ1-6; D gene uncertain. The CDR3 has 16 amino acids. With 5 bases removed from V and 0 bases from J, the gap between germline ends came to 11 bases. Germline V CDR1 and CDR2: SEHNR, FQNEAQ (reference sequence). The CDR3 here is CASSITPSSYNSPLHF. CDR3 in DNA: TGTGCCAGCAGCATTACACCGAGCTCCTATAATTCACCCCTCCACTTT.

The chain recombines TRBV11-2 with TRBJ2-5, with 9 bases lining up with TRBD2. Per germline, CDR1 SGHAT and CDR2 FQNNGV. V was pared by 5 bases and J by 7 bases, with 8 bases of the junction left unmatched. There are 14 residues in the CDR3. In nucleotides, the CDR3 is TGTGCCAGCAGCGACCCGGGACTAGCTGGGACCCAGTACTTC. Translated, it gives CASSDPGLAGTQYF.

Many counts were recorded for this clonotype. This CDR3 reads CASRVSGSLAYGYTF. In DNA, the CDR3 is TGTGCCAGCAGGGTGTCAGGGAGTTTGGCCTATGGCTACACCTTC. V gene TRBV12-3 or TRBV12-4 combines with J gene TRBJ1-2; D might be TRBD1 (5 bases). Trimming shortened V by 6 bases and J by 4 bases, and 18 bases separated the two germline ends. CDR3 length equals 15 residues.

This clonotype was observed at least ten times. The chain has TRBV7-2 and TRBJ1-4; TRBD1 matches at 8 bases. In germline, CDR1 is SGHTA, CDR2 FQGNSA. The junction had 7 bases not matched to a gene; V was cut back by 2 bases and J by 8 bases. This CDR3 comprises 15 residues. CDR3 sequence reads: CASSLLGQGGEKLFF. The CDR3 nucleotides read TGTGCCAGCAGCTTACTAGGACAGGGTGGGGAAAAACTGTTTTTT.

At least ten counts were recorded for this clonotype. This chain links TRBV11-2 with TRBJ2-7, with TRBD1 identical over 7 bases. Germline V gives CDR1 SGHAT, CDR2 FQNNGV. Trimming cost V 0 bases and J 3 bases; bases outside gene matches: 2. The CDR3 length is 14 residues. The CDR3 DNA reads TGTGCCAGCAGCTTAGAGACAGGGCGCTACGAGCAGTACTTC. Its translation is CASSLETGRYEQYF.

The genes are TRBV5-8 and TRBJ2-7; TRBD1 matches at 9 bases. The germline gives CDR1 SGHTS, CDR2 YDEGEE. This CDR3 comprises 15 residues. V shed 6 bases, J shed 4 bases, and the junction held 11 bases outside the gene matches. The CDR3 DNA sequence: TGTGCCAGCAAGATCCGGGACAGGGAGGCTTACGAGCAGTACTTC. It codes for CASKIRDREAYEQYF.

This clonotype showed up many times. V usage is TRBV29-1 and J usage is TRBJ2-7, with a weak D call TRBD1 (5 bases). Per germline, CDR1 SQVTM and CDR2 ANQGSEA. CDR3 length: 13 residues. The ends were cut back, 5 bases at V and 3 bases at J, with 14 bases in the middle. CDR3 sequence: CSVFLAGLYEQYF. CDR3 sequence (DNA): TGCAGCGTTTTTTTGGCAGGGCTCTACGAGCAGTACTTC.

At least ten counts were recorded for this clonotype. The chain recombines TRBV12-3 or TRBV12-4 with TRBJ2-2; no firm D call. V dropped 4 bases and J dropped 7 bases, with 7 bases sitting between them. The CDR3 has 12 residues. The CDR3 DNA is TGTGCCAGCAGTTCGGCAGGCGGGGAGCTGTTTTTT. This sequence encodes CASSSAGGELFF.

As to this clonotype: This may come from a read error, since a much larger clone is one base off. J is TRBJ2-5 and V is TRBV7-2; D perhaps matches TRBD1 (6 bases). CDR3 size: 14 residues. CDR1 is SGHTA, CDR2 FQGNSA, per germline. V was trimmed by 4 bases and J by 7 bases, leaving 16 bases between them. CDR3 sequence reads: CASSSNRDKMTQYF. DNA of the CDR3: TGTGCCAGCAGCTCTAACAGGGACAAGATGACCCAGTACTTC.